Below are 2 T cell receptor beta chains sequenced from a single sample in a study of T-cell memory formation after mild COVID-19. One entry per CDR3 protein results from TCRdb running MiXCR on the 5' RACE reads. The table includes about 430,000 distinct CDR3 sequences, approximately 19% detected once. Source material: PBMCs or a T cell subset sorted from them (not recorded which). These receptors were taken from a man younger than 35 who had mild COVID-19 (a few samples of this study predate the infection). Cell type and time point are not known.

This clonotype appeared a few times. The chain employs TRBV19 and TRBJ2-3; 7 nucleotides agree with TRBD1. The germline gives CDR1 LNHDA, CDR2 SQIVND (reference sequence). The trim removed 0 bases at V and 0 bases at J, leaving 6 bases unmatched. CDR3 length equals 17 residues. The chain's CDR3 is CASSIDRTGASTDTQYF. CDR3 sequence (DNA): TGTGCCAGTAGTATAGATCGCACAGGGGCTAGCACAGATACGCAGTATTTT.

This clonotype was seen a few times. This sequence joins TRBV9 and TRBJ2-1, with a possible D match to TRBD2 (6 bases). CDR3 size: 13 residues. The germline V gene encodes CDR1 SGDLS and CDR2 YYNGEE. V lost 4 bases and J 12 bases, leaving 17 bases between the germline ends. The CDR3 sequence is CASSYDGGLGQFF. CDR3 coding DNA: TGTGCCAGCAGCTATGACGGGGGTCTTGGGCAGTTCTTC.